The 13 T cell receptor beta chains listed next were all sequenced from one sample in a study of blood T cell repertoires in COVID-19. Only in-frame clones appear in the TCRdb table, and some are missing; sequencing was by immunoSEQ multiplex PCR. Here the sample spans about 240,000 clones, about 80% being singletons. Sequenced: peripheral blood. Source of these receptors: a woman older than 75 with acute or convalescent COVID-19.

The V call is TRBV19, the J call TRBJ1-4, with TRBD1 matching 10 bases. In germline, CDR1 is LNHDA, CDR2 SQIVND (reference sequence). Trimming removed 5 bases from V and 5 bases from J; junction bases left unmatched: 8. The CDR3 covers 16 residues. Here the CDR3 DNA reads TGTGCCAGTAGTCTCCTGGGGGGACAGGGGAATGAAAAACTGTTTTTT. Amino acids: CASSLLGGQGNEKLFF.

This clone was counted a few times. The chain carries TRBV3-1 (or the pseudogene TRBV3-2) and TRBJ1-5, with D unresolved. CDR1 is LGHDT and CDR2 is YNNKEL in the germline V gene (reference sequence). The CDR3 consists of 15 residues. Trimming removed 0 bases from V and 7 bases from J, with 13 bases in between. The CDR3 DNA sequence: TGTGCCAGCAGCCAAGATCGTACACCCGGGCAGCCCCAGCATTTT. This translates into CASSQDRTPGQPQHF.

The DNA for the CDR3 is TGCGCCAGCAGCCAAGGTACAGGTAGCAATCAGCCCCAGCATTTT. Its protein is CASSQGTGSNQPQHF. The gene calls are TRBV4-1 and TRBJ1-5, with D possibly being TRBD1 (5 bases). Germline-derived CDR1 and CDR2 are MGHRA and YSYEKL. Trimming shortened V by 1 base and J by 0 bases, and 7 bases separated the two germline ends. There are 15 residues in the CDR3.

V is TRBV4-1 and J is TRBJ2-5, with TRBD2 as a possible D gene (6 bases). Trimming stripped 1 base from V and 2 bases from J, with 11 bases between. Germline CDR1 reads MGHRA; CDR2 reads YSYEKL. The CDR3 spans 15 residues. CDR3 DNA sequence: TGCGCCAGCAGCCAAGGACCGGGGACTCAAGAGACCCAGTACTTC. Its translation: CASSQGPGTQETQYF.

The CDR3 DNA reads TGCGCCAGCAGCCAAGATCACGAGGGTTCCTACAATGAGCAGTTCTTC. Translating it yields CASSQDHEGSYNEQFF. This chain joins TRBV4-1 and TRBJ2-1; possible D gene TRBD2, 5 bases. The CDR3 has 16 amino acids. The V end lost 0 bases, the J end lost 1 base, and 10 bases lay between the germline ends. Germline V lookup: CDR1 MGHRA, CDR2 YSYEKL.

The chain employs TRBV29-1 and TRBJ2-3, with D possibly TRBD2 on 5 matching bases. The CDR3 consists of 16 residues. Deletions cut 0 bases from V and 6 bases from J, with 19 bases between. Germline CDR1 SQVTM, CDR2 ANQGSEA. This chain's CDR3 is CSVEDLSGGYFDTQYF. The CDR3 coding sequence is TGCAGCGTTGAAGATCTTTCAGGAGGTTATTTCGATACGCAGTATTTT.

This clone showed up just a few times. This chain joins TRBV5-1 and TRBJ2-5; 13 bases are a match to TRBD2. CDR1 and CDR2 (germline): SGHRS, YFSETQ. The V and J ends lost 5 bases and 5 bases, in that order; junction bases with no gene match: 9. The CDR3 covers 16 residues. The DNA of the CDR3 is TGCGCCAGCAGGGACACTAGCGGGAGGGCCTGGGAGACCCAGTACTTC. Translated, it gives CASRDTSGRAWETQYF.

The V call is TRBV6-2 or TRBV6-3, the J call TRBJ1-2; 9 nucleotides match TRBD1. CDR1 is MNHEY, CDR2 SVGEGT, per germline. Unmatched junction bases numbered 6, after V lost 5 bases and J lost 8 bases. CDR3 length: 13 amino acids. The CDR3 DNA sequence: TGTGCCAGCAGTAGGACAGGGGAGGAGGGCTACACCTTC. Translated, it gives CASSRTGEEGYTF.

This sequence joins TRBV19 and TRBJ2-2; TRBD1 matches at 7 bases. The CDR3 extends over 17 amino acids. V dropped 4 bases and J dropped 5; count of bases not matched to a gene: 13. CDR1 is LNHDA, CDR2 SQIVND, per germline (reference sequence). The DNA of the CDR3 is TGTGCCAGTAGTACTAGGACAGGCTGGGTGCAGACCGGGGAGCTGTTTTTT. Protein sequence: CASSTRTGWVQTGELFF.

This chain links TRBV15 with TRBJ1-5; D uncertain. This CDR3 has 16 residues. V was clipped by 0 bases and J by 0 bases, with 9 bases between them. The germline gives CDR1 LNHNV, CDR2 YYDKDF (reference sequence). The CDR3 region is CATSRDQRVSNQPQHF. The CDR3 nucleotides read TGTGCCACCAGCAGAGATCAGCGGGTTAGCAATCAGCCCCAGCATTTT.

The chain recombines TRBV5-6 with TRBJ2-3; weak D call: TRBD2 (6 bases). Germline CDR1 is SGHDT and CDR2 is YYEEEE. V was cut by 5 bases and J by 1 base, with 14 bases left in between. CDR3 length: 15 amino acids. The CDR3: CASSLLGEGTDTQYF. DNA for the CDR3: TGTGCCAGCAGTCTACTAGGGGAGGGCACAGATACGCAGTATTTT.

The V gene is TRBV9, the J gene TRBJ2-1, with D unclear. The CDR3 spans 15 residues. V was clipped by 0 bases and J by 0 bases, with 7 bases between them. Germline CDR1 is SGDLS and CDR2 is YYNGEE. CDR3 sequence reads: CASSVAPSSYNEQFF. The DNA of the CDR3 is TGTGCCAGCAGCGTAGCTCCGAGCTCCTACAATGAGCAGTTCTTC. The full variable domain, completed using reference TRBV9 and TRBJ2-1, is DSGVTQTPKHLITATGQRVTLRCSPRSGDLSVYWYQQSLDQGLQFLIQYYNGEERAKGNILERFSAQQFPDLHSELNLSSLELGDSALYFCASSVAPSSYNEQFFGPGTRLTVL.

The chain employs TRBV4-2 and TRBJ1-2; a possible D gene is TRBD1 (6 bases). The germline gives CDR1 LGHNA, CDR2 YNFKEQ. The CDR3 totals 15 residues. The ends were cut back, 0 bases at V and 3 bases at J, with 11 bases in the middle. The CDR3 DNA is TGTGCCAGCAGCCAAGATTCACAGGGTGACTATGGCTACACCTTC. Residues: CASSQDSQGDYGYTF.